This entry lists 4 T cell receptor beta chains sequenced from one sample in a study of shared clonotypes between healthy human individuals. The repertoire was sequenced with immunoSEQ multiplex PCR; TCRdb's copy has only in-frame clones and lacks some. This sample carries 2 million to 2.5 million clones, approximately 96% of them seen once, and the ten largest clones take roughly 0.13%. The sequenced sample was naive CD4+ T cells sorted from blood. The subset was: CD45RA+ positively selected. The receptor source for this set is a man aged 18 to 29 in good health.

The V call is TRBV9, the J call TRBJ2-5; no clear D. Trimming stripped 3 bases from V and 4 bases from J, with 13 bases between. This CDR3 is built from 14 residues. Germline CDR1 is SGDLS and CDR2 is YYNGEE. This CDR3 is CASSAPAVGETQYF. CDR3 bases: TGTGCCAGCAGCGCCCCGGCGGTGGGAGAGACCCAGTACTTC.

The chain combines TRBV28 with TRBJ1-1; D call uncertain. The germline V and J ends were trimmed by 3 bases and 7 bases, with 6 bases remaining between them. Germline-derived CDR1 and CDR2 are MDHEN and SYDVKM. The CDR3 loop spans 11 amino acids. CDR3 region: CASSLGYEAFF. The CDR3 coding sequence is TGTGCCAGCAGTTTGGGTTATGAAGCTTTCTTT.

The J gene is TRBJ2-7, the V gene TRBV25-1; 7 nucleotides match TRBD1. Germline CDR1 MGHDK, CDR2 SYGVNS. V dropped 8 bases and J dropped 5; count of bases not matched to a gene: 12. The CDR3 is 14 residues long. The CDR3 DNA reads as TGTGCCAGCTCCAAGACAGGGAAAGATAACGAGCAGTACTTC. This codes for CASSKTGKDNEQYF.

The chain combines TRBV6-1 with TRBJ1-2; perhaps TRBD1 as D (6 bases). CDR3 length: 14 amino acids. V dropped 5 bases and J dropped 5 bases, with 15 bases sitting between them. In germline, CDR1 is MNHNS, CDR2 SASEGT. In DNA, the CDR3 is TGTGCCAGCAGTAGTCAGAGTACAGGGTATGGCTACACCTTC. As protein: CASSSQSTGYGYTF.